This T cell receptor beta chain was obtained from a study of low-dose radiotherapy and immunotherapy resistance in tumors. Study context: Fractions of 0.5 Gy went to Cohort 1 every 2 weeks, totaling 6.5 Gy.

First-strand cDNA used TRAV- and TRBV-specific primers, covering alpha and beta chains. For amplifying TCRs, the PCR ran for approximately 21 cycles with Phusion, which was used together with a constant-region primer and the adapter on the V primers. TCRdb itself ran the reads through MiXCR, one entry per CDR3 protein. The profile covers tens of thousands of distinct CDR3 sequences, with 20% to 25% appearing a single time and roughly 9.1% taken by the ten largest. As for time point: after trial treatment. The treatment denotes: LDRT plus nivolumab, ipilimumab, low-dose cyclophosphamide and aspirin (RACIN trial). It was nivolumab, ipilimumab, aspirin, low-dose cyclophosphamide and low-dose radiotherapy that donors received. Qualifying patients carried advanced solid tumors devoid of tumor-infiltrating lymphocytes. The germline V gene has CDR1 SGHRS and CDR2 YFSETQ. The CDR3 spans 15 residues. The V gene end was trimmed by 4 bases and the J gene end by 4 bases; junction bases not matched to a gene: 10.

This clonotype was counted only a few times. The sequenced sample was PBMCs, obtained after low-dose radiotherapy plus immunotherapy. This clonotype was sampled from a male donor with prostate cancer. The V and J genes are TRBV5-1 and TRBJ1-1, with TRBD1 matching 7 bases. CDR3 bases: TGCGCCAGCAGCCAACAGGGGACTGGTGTCACTGAAGCTTTCTTT. Its translation: CASSQQGTGVTEAFF.